The next 11 T cell receptor beta chains were all read from a single sample in a study of T cell repertoires in cytomegalovirus infection. A single record per CDR3 protein comes from TCRdb applying MiXCR to the reads. The profile shows under 450,000 distinct CDR3 sequences, about a third of them singletons. Their antigens remain unidentified. This sample comprised cultured PBMCs, obtained from culture after CMV antigen stimulation. These receptors were taken from a human donor in good health (CMV status not recorded). Some clones in this sample may be carry-over from other donors' samples.

This clonotype occurred a few times. The chain joins TRBV27 to TRBJ2-3, with D perhaps TRBD1 (6 bases). Looked up from germline, CDR1 is MNHEY and CDR2 is SMNVEV (reference sequence). V lost 2 bases to trimming and J lost 4 bases, with 13 bases between them. The CDR3 has 15 residues. The DNA of the CDR3 is TGTGCCAGCAGTTTAAAGGGGGTGGGTGCAGATACGCAGTATTTT. Translating gives CASSLKGVGADTQYF.

This rearrangement joins TRBV5-4 to TRBJ2-1; 7 bases map to TRBD2. The CDR3 is 15 residues long. V gave up 4 bases and J gave up 7 bases; unmatched junction bases: 11. Germline CDR1 is SGHNT and CDR2 is YYREEE (reference sequence). The CDR3 sequence: CASSPGLLIGNEQFF. In DNA, the CDR3 is TGTGCCAGCAGCCCGGGACTACTAATTGGGAATGAGCAGTTCTTC.

This clonotype was counted only a few times. The chain combines TRBV6-2 or TRBV6-3 with TRBJ1-2; D is unclear. The CDR3 has 15 amino acids. The ends were cut back, 7 bases at V and 1 base at J, with 16 bases in the middle. CDR1 is MNHEY, CDR2 SVGEGT, per germline. CDR3 nucleotide sequence: TGTGCCAGCATTATGTCCGGGCTTCTTAACTATGGCTACACCTTC. Its protein is CASIMSGLLNYGYTF.

This clonotype was counted a few times. The V and J genes are TRBV5-6 and TRBJ1-6, with TRBD1 as a possible D gene (6 bases). This CDR3 has 15 amino acids. V shed 0 bases and J shed 5 bases, with 9 bases lying between them. Looked up from germline, CDR1 is SGHDT and CDR2 is YYEEEE. Written as DNA, the CDR3 is TGTGCCAGCAGCTTGGGGACAGCAGATAATTCACCCCTCCACTTT. It yields the protein CASSLGTADNSPLHF.

Many counts were recorded for this clonotype. V and J are TRBV19 and TRBJ1-3; 9 bases align to TRBD1. V dropped 5 bases and J dropped 0; count of bases not matched to a gene: 8. CDR1 and CDR2 (germline): LNHDA, SQIVND (reference sequence). The CDR3 contains 17 residues. The CDR3 DNA follows: TGTGCCAGTAGTTCAGGACAGGGGAGAATCTCTGGAAACACCATATATTTT. Translating gives CASSSGQGRISGNTIYF.

The CDR3 DNA is TGTGCCAGCAGCTTAAAGAGGGTAACCGGGGAGCTGTTTTTT. Translation: CASSLKRVTGELFF. The rearrangement uses TRBV7-2 and TRBJ2-2, with D maybe TRBD2 (5 bases). The V end lost 2 bases, the J end lost 5 bases, and 9 bases lay between the germline ends. The CDR3 totals 14 residues. Germline V gene data show CDR1 as SGHTA and CDR2 as FQGNSA.

The chain has TRBV28 and TRBJ2-7; TRBD2 matches 9 bases. There are 15 residues in the CDR3. Per the germline V gene, CDR1 is MDHEN and CDR2 is SYDVKM. V lost 7 bases to trimming and J lost 2 bases; unmatched junction nucleotides: 9. The CDR3 region has the DNA TGTGCCAGCACGATAAGCGGGAGGTGGGCCTACGAGCAGTACTTC. Translating gives CASTISGRWAYEQYF.

In its sample, this clonotype was seen a few times. The chain carries TRBV6-1 and TRBJ1-5, with TRBD1 as a possible D gene (5 bases). The CDR3 consists of 17 residues. V was trimmed by 4 bases and J by 5 bases, leaving 21 bases between them. Germline V CDR1 and CDR2: MNHNS, SASEGT. In DNA form, the CDR3 reads TGTGCCAGCAGTGCCGGGACCGACCCAATGCCGTATCAGCCCCAGCATTTT. It codes for CASSAGTDPMPYQPQHF.

The chain links TRBV19 to TRBJ1-3, with no clear D. V dropped 5 bases and J dropped 0 bases, with 8 bases sitting between them. Germline CDR1 and CDR2: LNHDA and SQIVND (reference sequence). The CDR3 has 14 residues. For the CDR3, the DNA is TGTGCCAGTAGTTGGGTCAGCTCTGGAAACACCATATATTTT. Translated: CASSWVSSGNTIYF.

The rearrangement uses TRBV11-2 and TRBJ1-5; D remains unclear. The CDR3 sequence is 18 residues long. Trimming took off 2 bases at V and 4 bases at J, with 21 bases between the two ends. Germline V lookup: CDR1 SGHAT, CDR2 FQNNGV. CDR3 sequence: CASSLLRIVLWGNQPQHF. In DNA, the CDR3 is TGTGCCAGCAGCTTATTAAGGATTGTTTTATGGGGAAATCAGCCCCAGCATTTT.

This clonotype has just a few counts. The V and J genes are TRBV7-2 and TRBJ2-5; 8 positions match TRBD1. The V segment lost 5 bases and the J segment 5 bases; nucleotides outside the gene matches: 4. The CDR3 covers 13 residues. Germline CDR1 and CDR2: SGHTA and FQGNSA. The CDR3 coding sequence is TGTGCCAGCAGCCTGGGACAGGCCGAGACCCAGTACTTC. This encodes CASSLGQAETQYF.